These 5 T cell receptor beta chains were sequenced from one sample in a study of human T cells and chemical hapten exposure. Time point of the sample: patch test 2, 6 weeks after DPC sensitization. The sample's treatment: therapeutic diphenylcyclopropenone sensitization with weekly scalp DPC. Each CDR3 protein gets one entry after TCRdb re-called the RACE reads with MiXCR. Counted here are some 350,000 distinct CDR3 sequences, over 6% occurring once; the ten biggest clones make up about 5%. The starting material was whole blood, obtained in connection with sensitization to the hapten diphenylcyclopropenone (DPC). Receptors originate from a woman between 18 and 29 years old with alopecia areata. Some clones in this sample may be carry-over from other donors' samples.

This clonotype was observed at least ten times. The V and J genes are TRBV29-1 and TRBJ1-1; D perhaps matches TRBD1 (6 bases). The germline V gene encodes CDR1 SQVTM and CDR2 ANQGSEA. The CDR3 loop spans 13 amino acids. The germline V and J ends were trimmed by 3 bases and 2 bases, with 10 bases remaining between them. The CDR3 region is CSVEQGINTEAFF. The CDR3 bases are TGCAGCGTTGAGCAGGGGATAAACACTGAAGCTTTCTTT.

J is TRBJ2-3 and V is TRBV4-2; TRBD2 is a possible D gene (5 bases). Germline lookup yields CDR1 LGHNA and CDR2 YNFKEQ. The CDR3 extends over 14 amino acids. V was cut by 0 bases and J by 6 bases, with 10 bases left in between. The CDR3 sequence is CASSQDRTPDTQYF. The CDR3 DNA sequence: TGTGCCAGCAGCCAAGATCGGACTCCCGATACGCAGTATTTT.

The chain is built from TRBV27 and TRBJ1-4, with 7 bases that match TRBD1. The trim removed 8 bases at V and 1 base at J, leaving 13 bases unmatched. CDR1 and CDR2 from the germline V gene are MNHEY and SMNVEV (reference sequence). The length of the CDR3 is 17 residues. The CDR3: CASRFNRGEGTNEKLFF. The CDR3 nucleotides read TGTGCCAGCCGCTTCAACAGGGGTGAGGGAACTAATGAAAAACTGTTTTTT.

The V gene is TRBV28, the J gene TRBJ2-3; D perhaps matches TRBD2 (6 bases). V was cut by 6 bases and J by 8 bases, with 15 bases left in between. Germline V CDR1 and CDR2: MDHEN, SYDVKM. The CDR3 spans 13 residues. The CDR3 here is CASRGGGWSTQYF. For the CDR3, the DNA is TGTGCCAGCAGAGGTGGGGGGTGGAGTACGCAGTATTTT. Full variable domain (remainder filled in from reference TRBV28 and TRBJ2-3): DVKVTQSSRYLVKRTGEKVFLECVQDMDHENMFWYRQDPGLGLRLIYFSYDVKMKEKGDIPEGYSVSREKKERFSLILESASTNQTSMYLCASRGGGWSTQYFGPGTRLTVL.

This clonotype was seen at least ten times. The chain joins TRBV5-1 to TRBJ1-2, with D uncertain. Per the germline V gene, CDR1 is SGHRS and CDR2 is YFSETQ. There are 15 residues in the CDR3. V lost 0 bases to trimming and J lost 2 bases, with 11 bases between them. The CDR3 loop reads CASSLDGGMNYGYTF. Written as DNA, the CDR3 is TGCGCCAGCAGCTTGGACGGCGGGATGAACTATGGCTACACCTTC.